This TCR beta chain was documented in a study of STAT5B mutations in CD4+ large granular lymphocyte leukemia. About this clone: Its target is not known.

Some clones are missing from TCRdb's copy, which holds only in-frame ones; the method was immunoSEQ multiplex PCR. The repertoire holds some 51,000 clones, roughly four fifths seen once, with 0.35% in the top ten. General observations from the study: TRBV06-family usage was enriched in top patient clones (8/27) versus controls (2/35).

Trimming cost V 6 bases and J 7 bases, with 12 bases left between them. The CDR3 totals 13 residues. Germline lookup yields CDR1 SEHNR and CDR2 FQNEAQ (reference sequence). Sequenced input: CD4+ T cells from blood buffy coats. This sequence joins TRBV7-9 and TRBJ1-4; maybe TRBD1 (6 bases). The sequence derives from a human donor in good health. As DNA, the CDR3 is TGTGCCAGCAGAATAGGGACAACTGAAAAACTGTTTTTT. Its protein is CASRIGTTEKLFF.